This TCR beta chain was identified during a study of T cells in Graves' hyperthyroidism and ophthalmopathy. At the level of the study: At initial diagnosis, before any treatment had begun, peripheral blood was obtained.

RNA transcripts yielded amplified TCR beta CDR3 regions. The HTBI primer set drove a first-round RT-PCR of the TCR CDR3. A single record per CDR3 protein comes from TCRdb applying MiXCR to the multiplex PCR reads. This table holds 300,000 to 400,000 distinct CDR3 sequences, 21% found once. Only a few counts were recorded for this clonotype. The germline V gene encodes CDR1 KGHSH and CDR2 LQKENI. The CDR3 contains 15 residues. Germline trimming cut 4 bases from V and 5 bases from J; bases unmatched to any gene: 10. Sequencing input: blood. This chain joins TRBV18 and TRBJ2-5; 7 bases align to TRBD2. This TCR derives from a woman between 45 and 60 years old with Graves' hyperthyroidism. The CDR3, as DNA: TGTGCCAGCTCACAAATCTGGGGAGGGCTGGAGACCCAGTACTTC. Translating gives CASSQIWGGLETQYF. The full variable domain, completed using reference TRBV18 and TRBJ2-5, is NAGVMQNPRHLVRRRGQEARLRCSPMKGHSHVYWYRQLPEEGLKFMVYLQKENIIDESGMPKERFSAEFPKEGPSILRIQQVVRGDSAAYFCASSQIWGGLETQYFGPGTRLLVL.